This T cell receptor (beta chain) was identified during a study of blood T cells in healthy people across ages. General study findings and limits: More naive CD4+ cells and higher diversity marked long-lived donors relative to aged donors. It was not known whether donors were CMV positive (a possible confounder of expanded clonotype changes). A strong correlation was seen between TCR beta diversity and naive T cell percentage.

Next came a second PCR, run for about 6 to 11 cycles, which used a sample-barcoded 5' primer along with a J-beta primer mix. Every cDNA was tagged by a template-switch adaptor with 12 random nucleotides. A single record per CDR3 protein comes from TCRdb applying MiXCR to the 5' RACE reads. The profile shows hundreds of thousands of distinct CDR3 sequences, 56% of them singletons. This CDR3 is 16 amino acids long. Trimming at V came to 4 bases and at J to 11 bases, leaving 17 bases not matched to a gene. From germline, CDR1 is MNHEY and CDR2 SVGAGI. This clonotype has just a few counts. No antigen is known for it.

This chain uses TRBV6-5 with TRBJ2-5, with 9 bases fitting TRBD2. Material: blood. The receptor's source is a man aged 35 to 55 in good health. Here the CDR3 reads CASSSPTRGAGGSQYF. The DNA for the CDR3 is TGTGCCAGCAGTTCACCGACTCGGGGAGCGGGAGGATCGCAGTACTTC.